The 20 T cell receptor beta chains listed next were all sequenced from one sample in a study of identical twins. TCRdb re-derived calls from the 5' RACE reads in MiXCR, one entry per CDR3 protein. The table lists about 530,000 distinct CDR3 sequences, approximately 20% of them singletons, with 0.4% to 0.6% in the top ten. Separately, the same data were catalogued under a study of yellow fever vaccine responses in identical twins.

The sequencing sample was made of CD4+ T cells sorted from blood. The receptors stem from a woman aged 18 to 35 in good health.

The J gene is TRBJ2-1, the V gene TRBV20-1, with 11 bases fitting TRBD2. CDR1 and CDR2 from the germline V gene are DFQATT and SNEGSKA (reference sequence). CDR3 size: 15 residues. The trim removed 8 bases at V and 4 bases at J, leaving 10 bases unmatched. CDR3 nucleotide sequence: TGCAGTCCCGATCTAGCGGGGGGATTTTACAATGAGCAGTTCTTC. As protein: CSPDLAGGFYNEQFF.

The chain is built from TRBV11-2 and TRBJ2-5; 8 bases are shared with TRBD2. Germline V gives CDR1 SGHAT, CDR2 FQNNGV. With 5 bases clipped from V and 5 bases from J, the junction kept 13 bases outside the gene matches. CDR3 length equals 16 residues. CDR3 nucleotides: TGTGCCAGCAGCCTGACGCCTGGACTAGCCTGGGAGACCCAGTACTTC. This gives the protein CASSLTPGLAWETQYF. Together with reference TRBV11-2 and TRBJ2-5, the CDR3 gives the full variable domain: EAGVAQSPRYKIIEKRQSVAFWCNPISGHATLYWYQQILGQGPKLLIQFQNNGVVDDSQLPKDRFSAERLKGVDSTLKIQPAKLEDSAVYLCASSLTPGLAWETQYFGPGTRLLVL.

This clonotype was counted between two and nine times. The rearrangement joins TRBV10-3 to TRBJ2-7; the D gene is possibly TRBD2 (6 bases). The CDR3 has 13 amino acids. CDR1 and CDR2 from the germline V gene are ENHRY and SYGVKD. V gave up 4 bases and J gave up 7 bases, with 14 bases separating them. CDR3 residues: CAISGGAREEQYF. In nucleotides, the CDR3 is TGTGCCATCAGTGGCGGGGCCCGGGAAGAGCAGTACTTC.

A few counts support this clonotype. V gene TRBV20-1 combines with J gene TRBJ1-2; possible D gene TRBD1, 5 bases. Germline-derived CDR1 and CDR2 are DFQATT and SNEGSKA (reference sequence). V was pared by 3 bases and J by 6 bases, with 11 bases between. This CDR3 contains 12 residues. As DNA, the CDR3 is TGCAGTGCTAGTGGGGGGTTGGATGGCTACACCTTC. This codes for CSASGGLDGYTF.

This chain connects TRBV29-1 to TRBJ2-1; the D is unclear. The CDR3 loop spans 15 amino acids. The germline gives CDR1 SQVTM, CDR2 ANQGSEA. Between the trimmed V and J ends, which lost 4 bases and 0 bases, there was a span of 13 bases. The CDR3 spells CSVVYVLGSYNEQFF. In nucleotides, the CDR3 is TGCAGCGTTGTTTACGTATTGGGCTCCTACAATGAGCAGTTCTTC.

The J gene is TRBJ2-5, the V gene TRBV20-1; D unclear. The CDR3 spans 10 residues. V was pared by 5 bases and J by 5 bases, with 6 bases between. Looked up from germline, CDR1 is DFQATT and CDR2 is SNEGSKA (reference sequence). The CDR3 loop reads CSAHYETQYF. For the CDR3, the DNA is TGCAGTGCTCACTATGAGACCCAGTACTTC.

This clonotype was recorded only once. V gene TRBV4-1 combines with J gene TRBJ2-5; 12 positions match TRBD2. Germline V lookup: CDR1 MGHRA, CDR2 YSYEKL. The CDR3 totals 17 residues. After removal of 0 bases from V and 4 bases from J, the junction contained 6 bases not matched to a gene. CDR3 nucleotides: TGCGCCAGCAGCCAAGAACGGGGACTAGCGGGCCTAGAGACCCAGTACTTC. It specifies CASSQERGLAGLETQYF.

V usage is TRBV2 and J usage is TRBJ2-1, with 9 bases aligning to TRBD2. CDR1 is SNHLY, CDR2 FYNNEI, per germline. The CDR3 totals 16 residues. Unmatched junction bases numbered 17, after V lost 5 bases and J lost 12 bases. The CDR3 DNA is TGTGCCAGCAGTTCCCGCGGGGGGCTAGCGGGATTCGTGCAGTTCTTC. Amino acids: CASSSRGGLAGFVQFF.

This clonotype appeared a few times. The DNA for the CDR3 is TGTGCCAGCAGCGCTGGACGGACTTATGGCTACACCTTC. Translated: CASSAGRTYGYTF. V usage is TRBV5-6 and J usage is TRBJ1-2; D unclear. Germline V CDR1 and CDR2: SGHDT, YYEEEE. Trimming left V 4 bases short and J 5 bases short, with 12 bases between. CDR3 length: 13 amino acids.

This clonotype was observed many times. The chain carries TRBV5-1 and TRBJ2-1, with 7 bases matching TRBD2. After removal of 7 bases from V and 1 base from J, the junction contained 8 bases not matched to a gene. This CDR3 is 15 amino acids long. Germline values: CDR1 SGHRS, CDR2 YFSETQ. This CDR3 is CASHRAGDSYNEQFF. For the CDR3, the DNA is TGCGCCAGCCATCGGGCGGGGGATTCCTACAATGAGCAGTTCTTC. The whole variable domain, remainder taken from reference TRBV5-1 and TRBJ2-1, is KAGVTQTPRYLIKTRGQQVTLSCSPISGHRSVSWYQQTPGQGLQFLFEYFSETQRNKGNFPGRFSGRQFSNSRSEMNVSTLELGDSALYLCASHRAGDSYNEQFFGPGTRLTVL.

The gene calls are TRBV6-5 and TRBJ1-2, with D uncertain. The V and J ends lost 2 bases and 7 bases respectively, with 5 bases between them. CDR1 and CDR2 (germline): MNHEY, SVGAGI. This CDR3 comprises 11 residues. CDR3 amino acids: CASSYRGGYTF. Written as DNA, the CDR3 is TGTGCCAGCAGTTACCGTGGTGGCTACACCTTC.

The V call is TRBV28, the J call TRBJ1-2; D is uncertain. Per the germline V gene, CDR1 is MDHEN and CDR2 is SYDVKM. This CDR3 contains 11 residues. The V end was cut by 5 bases, the J end by 7 bases, with 8 bases between. CDR3: CASSQTRGYTF. Written as DNA, the CDR3 is TGTGCCAGCAGTCAAACCCGTGGCTACACCTTC.

CDR3 nucleotides: TGTGCCACCTCCAGTTTGGCGAACGGTGGCTACACCTTC. Translated: CATSSLANGGYTF. This chain links TRBV24-1 with TRBJ1-2; D uncertain. The CDR3 sequence is 13 residues long. V was cut by 9 bases and J by 7 bases, with 17 bases left in between. CDR1 KGHDR and CDR2 SFDVKD come from the germline V gene.

This rearrangement joins TRBV5-1 to TRBJ1-4, with D unresolved. Trimming took 0 bases from V and 6 from J, leaving 18 bases between them. The CDR3 contains 17 residues. Germline CDR1 and CDR2: SGHRS and YFSETQ. The CDR3 coding sequence is TGCGCCAGCAGCTTGGGAATCCCGACAAGCTTCGATGAAAAACTGTTTTTT. Protein sequence: CASSLGIPTSFDEKLFF.

This rearrangement joins TRBV7-8 to TRBJ2-7; 9 bases agree with TRBD1. This CDR3 region has 16 residues. V shed 1 base and J 4 bases; nucleotides not matched to a gene: 8. CDR1 SGHVS and CDR2 FQNEAQ come from the germline V gene. DNA of the CDR3: TGTGCCAGCAGCTTAGGGGGTGTGGACAGGGGTTACGAGCAGTACTTC. Protein sequence: CASSLGGVDRGYEQYF.

The rearrangement links TRBV3-1 to TRBJ2-3; D is perhaps TRBD2 (6 bases). Trimming took 4 bases from V and 2 from J, leaving 10 bases between them. This CDR3 region has 14 residues. The germline V gene has CDR1 LGHDT and CDR2 YNNKEL (reference sequence). The CDR3 loop reads CASSRSGPTDTQYF. The CDR3 DNA follows: TGTGCCAGCAGCCGTAGCGGACCCACAGATACGCAGTATTTT.

This clonotype was seen more than once but under ten times. The chain couples TRBV5-1 to TRBJ2-2; D unresolved. The CDR3 sequence is 15 residues long. V was clipped by 2 bases and J by 3 bases, with 11 bases between them. The germline V gene encodes CDR1 SGHRS and CDR2 YFSETQ. CDR3 region: CASSFSSVDTGELFF. The CDR3 DNA is TGCGCCAGCAGCTTTTCCAGCGTAGACACCGGGGAGCTGTTTTTT.

CDR3 residues: CSVRTSVYTDTQYF. The CDR3 nucleotides are TGCAGTGTCCGCACTAGCGTATACACAGATACGCAGTATTTT. The rearrangement links TRBV20-1 to TRBJ2-3; 7 positions match TRBD2. The CDR3 sequence is 14 residues long. Germline V gives CDR1 DFQATT, CDR2 SNEGSKA (reference sequence). The J segment lost 2 bases and the V segment lost 7 bases, leaving 9 bases of the junction unmatched.

This clonotype was seen a handful of times. V and J are TRBV6-1 and TRBJ1-2, with 7 bases fitting TRBD1. CDR3 length equals 13 residues. CDR1 and CDR2 from the germline V gene are MNHNS and SASEGT. V shed 5 bases, J shed 7 bases, and the junction held 7 bases outside the gene matches. DNA of the CDR3: TGTGCCAGCAGTACACGGGGACAGCGTGGCTACACCTTC. It specifies CASSTRGQRGYTF.

This clonotype was recorded once. This chain uses TRBV6-2 or TRBV6-3 with TRBJ1-1, with a possible D match to TRBD1 (5 bases). The length of the CDR3 is 15 residues. Germline CDR1 reads MNHEY; CDR2 reads SVGEGT. Trimming took off 0 bases at V and 4 bases at J, with 12 bases between the two ends. The CDR3 sequence: CASSYSTRVGTEAFF. For the CDR3, the DNA is TGTGCCAGCAGTTACTCGACCAGGGTTGGCACTGAAGCTTTCTTT.